Listed here are 16 T cell receptor beta chains from one sample, sequenced in a study of cytomegalovirus exposure and HLA in healthy donors. Amplification used 60 Vbeta primers and 13 Jbeta primers. The repertoire was sequenced with immunoSEQ multiplex PCR; TCRdb's copy has only in-frame clones and lacks some. In the table there are about 170,000 clones, roughly four fifths of which are singletons. Material for sequencing was PBMCs. All receptors derive from a girl aged 2-10 years in good health and CMV-seropositive.

In DNA, the CDR3 is TGCAGCGTTCGCAGCGACCACAATGAGCAGTTCTTC. The encoded protein is CSVRSDHNEQFF. The chain has TRBV29-1 and TRBJ2-1, with D unclear. The CDR3 runs 12 residues. The germline V and J ends were trimmed by 5 bases and 5 bases, with 10 bases remaining between them. In germline, CDR1 is SQVTM, CDR2 ANQGSEA.

This chain joins TRBV7-2 and TRBJ2-6; D uncertain. Trimming shortened V by 1 base and J by 1 base, and 5 bases separated the two germline ends. The CDR3 contains 15 residues. Germline values: CDR1 SGHTA, CDR2 FQGNSA. As DNA, the CDR3 is TGTGCCAGCAGCTTAGGTCCATCTGGGGCCAACGTCCTGACTTTC. Amino acids: CASSLGPSGANVLTF.

The rearrangement links TRBV7-2 to TRBJ2-1; D possibly corresponds to TRBD2 (6 bases). This CDR3 has 16 residues. Per the germline V gene, CDR1 is SGHTA and CDR2 is FQGNSA. Trimming shortened V by 4 bases and J by 2 bases, and 15 bases separated the two germline ends. The CDR3 nucleotides read TGTGCCAGCAGCTGGAGGGGCGGGATCACCTACAATGAGCAGTTCTTC. Translating gives CASSWRGGITYNEQFF.

The chain is built from TRBV10-3 and TRBJ2-3, with 8 nucleotides matching TRBD1. The CDR3 has 15 residues. Germline V gives CDR1 ENHRY, CDR2 SYGVKD. After removal of 6 bases from V and 4 bases from J, the junction contained 9 bases not matched to a gene. The CDR3 loop reads CAISHGQGSPDTQYF. CDR3 bases: TGTGCCATCAGCCACGGACAGGGTTCACCAGATACGCAGTATTTT.

This clone was seen more than once but under ten times. One junction end disagrees with the germline gene, perhaps due to a read error. The chain is built from TRBV7-7 and TRBJ1-3, with D possibly TRBD1 on 6 matching bases. The length of the CDR3 is 14 residues. Germline loops: CDR1 SSHAT, CDR2 FNYEAQ (reference sequence). The CDR3 loop is CASSRGGPGNTIYF. The CDR3 DNA reads TGTGCTAGCAGCCGGGGGGGCCCTGGAAACACCATATATTTT.

This chain connects TRBV30 to TRBJ1-6, with 8 bases fitting TRBD1. There are 14 residues in the CDR3. CDR1 and CDR2 from the germline V gene are GTSNPN and SVGIG (reference sequence). The junction had 7 bases not matched to a gene; V was cut back by 4 bases and J by 8 bases. The DNA for the CDR3 is TGTGCCTGGACGAGGGGACAGGAATATTCACCCCTCCACTTT. It codes for CAWTRGQEYSPLHF. Full variable domain (outside the CDR3, taken from reference TRBV30 and TRBJ1-6): SQTIHQWPATLVQPVGSPLSLECTVEGTSNPNLYWYRQAAGRGLQLLFYSVGIGQISSEVPQNLSASRPQDRQFILSSKKLLLSDSGFYLCAWTRGQEYSPLHFGNGTRLTVT.

The rearrangement uses TRBV27 and TRBJ1-1; TRBD1 matches at 9 bases. The V and J ends lost 5 bases and 0 bases, in that order; junction bases with no gene match: 4. This CDR3 spans 15 amino acids. Germline lookup yields CDR1 MNHEY and CDR2 SMNVEV (reference sequence). The CDR3 is CASSPRDRVNTEAFF. DNA of the CDR3: TGTGCCAGCAGTCCGCGGGACAGGGTGAACACTGAAGCTTTCTTT.

The J gene is TRBJ1-3, the V gene TRBV30, with a possible D match to TRBD1 (5 bases). With 2 bases removed from V and 0 bases from J, the gap between germline ends came to 8 bases. The germline CDR1 and CDR2 sequences are GTSNPN and SVGIG (reference sequence). The CDR3 loop spans 14 amino acids. CDR3 DNA sequence: TGTGCCTGGAGTATGGACAACTCTGGAAACACCATATATTTT. Encoded protein: CAWSMDNSGNTIYF.

V usage is TRBV2 and J usage is TRBJ1-1, with a possible D match to TRBD1 (5 bases). This CDR3 region has 15 residues. Germline V gives CDR1 SNHLY, CDR2 FYNNEI. V gave up 6 bases and J gave up 1 base, with 15 bases separating them. CDR3 loop: CASSDSSLGNTEAFF. The CDR3, as DNA: TGTGCCAGCAGCGACAGCAGCCTGGGGAACACTGAAGCTTTCTTT.

This chain connects TRBV7-9 to TRBJ1-5, with D unclear. Per the germline V gene, CDR1 is SEHNR and CDR2 is FQNEAQ (reference sequence). This CDR3 has 15 residues. V lost 2 bases and J 0 bases, leaving 8 bases between the germline ends. The CDR3 is CASSLPPDSNQPQHF. DNA of the CDR3: TGTGCCAGCAGCTTACCTCCAGATAGCAATCAGCCCCAGCATTTT.

In its sample, this clone was seen a few times. This sequence joins TRBV28 and TRBJ2-7, with D unclear. Trimming removed 3 bases at V and 1 base at J, with 4 bases between. The CDR3 runs 12 residues. Per the germline V gene, CDR1 is MDHEN and CDR2 is SYDVKM. The CDR3 DNA is TGTGCCAGCAGTTTTAAATCCTACGAGCAGTACTTC. Its protein product is CASSFKSYEQYF.

The chain joins TRBV5-6 to TRBJ2-3; D call uncertain. V shed 2 bases and J shed 4 bases, with 5 bases lying between them. The CDR3 has 12 residues. CDR1 and CDR2 from the germline V gene are SGHDT and YYEEEE. CDR3 protein: CASSLLPDTQYF. Here the CDR3 DNA reads TGTGCCAGCAGCTTACTCCCAGATACGCAGTATTTT. The variable domain in full, with the rest retrieved from reference TRBV5-6 and TRBJ2-3, is DAGVTQSPTHLIKTRGQQVTLRCSPKSGHDTVSWYQQALGQGPQFIFQYYEEEERQRGNFPDRFSGHQFPNYSSELNVNALLLGDSALYLCASSLLPDTQYFGPGTRLTVL.

On this clone itself: One junction end disagrees with the germline gene, perhaps due to a read error. The chain couples TRBV9 to TRBJ2-7; D is unresolved. This CDR3 contains 13 residues. Germline-derived CDR1 and CDR2 are SGDLS and YYNGEE. The CDR3 protein is CASSAPISYERYF. The CDR3 DNA sequence: TGTGCCAGCAGCGCTCCGATTTCCTACGAGCGGTACTTC.

The CDR3 is CASSLLGSGPGNTIYF. CDR3 DNA sequence: TGCGCCAGCAGCTTGCTGGGGAGTGGGCCTGGAAACACCATATATTTT. This chain joins TRBV5-1 and TRBJ1-3; D uncertain. From germline, CDR1 is SGHRS and CDR2 YFSETQ. The CDR3 is made up of 16 amino acids. Deletions cut 1 base from V and 2 bases from J, with 13 bases between.

The V and J genes are TRBV21-1 and TRBJ2-7; TRBD2 is taken as the D call from the table, unchecked against the DNA. TRBV21-1 constitutes a pseudogene. The CDR3 extends over 10 amino acids. This CDR3 reads CASSKTRRYF. The CDR3 nucleotides are TGTGCCAGCAGCAAAACGCGCCGGTACTTC.

This chain connects TRBV6-5 to TRBJ2-7; perhaps TRBD1 as D (7 bases). Germline CDR1 and CDR2: MNHEY and SVGAGI. This CDR3 region has 13 residues. Trimming pared 2 bases from V and 6 bases from J, leaving 11 bases between. This CDR3 is CASSYQQGGEQYF. The CDR3 nucleotides read TGTGCCAGCAGTTACCAGCAGGGGGGCGAGCAGTACTTC.